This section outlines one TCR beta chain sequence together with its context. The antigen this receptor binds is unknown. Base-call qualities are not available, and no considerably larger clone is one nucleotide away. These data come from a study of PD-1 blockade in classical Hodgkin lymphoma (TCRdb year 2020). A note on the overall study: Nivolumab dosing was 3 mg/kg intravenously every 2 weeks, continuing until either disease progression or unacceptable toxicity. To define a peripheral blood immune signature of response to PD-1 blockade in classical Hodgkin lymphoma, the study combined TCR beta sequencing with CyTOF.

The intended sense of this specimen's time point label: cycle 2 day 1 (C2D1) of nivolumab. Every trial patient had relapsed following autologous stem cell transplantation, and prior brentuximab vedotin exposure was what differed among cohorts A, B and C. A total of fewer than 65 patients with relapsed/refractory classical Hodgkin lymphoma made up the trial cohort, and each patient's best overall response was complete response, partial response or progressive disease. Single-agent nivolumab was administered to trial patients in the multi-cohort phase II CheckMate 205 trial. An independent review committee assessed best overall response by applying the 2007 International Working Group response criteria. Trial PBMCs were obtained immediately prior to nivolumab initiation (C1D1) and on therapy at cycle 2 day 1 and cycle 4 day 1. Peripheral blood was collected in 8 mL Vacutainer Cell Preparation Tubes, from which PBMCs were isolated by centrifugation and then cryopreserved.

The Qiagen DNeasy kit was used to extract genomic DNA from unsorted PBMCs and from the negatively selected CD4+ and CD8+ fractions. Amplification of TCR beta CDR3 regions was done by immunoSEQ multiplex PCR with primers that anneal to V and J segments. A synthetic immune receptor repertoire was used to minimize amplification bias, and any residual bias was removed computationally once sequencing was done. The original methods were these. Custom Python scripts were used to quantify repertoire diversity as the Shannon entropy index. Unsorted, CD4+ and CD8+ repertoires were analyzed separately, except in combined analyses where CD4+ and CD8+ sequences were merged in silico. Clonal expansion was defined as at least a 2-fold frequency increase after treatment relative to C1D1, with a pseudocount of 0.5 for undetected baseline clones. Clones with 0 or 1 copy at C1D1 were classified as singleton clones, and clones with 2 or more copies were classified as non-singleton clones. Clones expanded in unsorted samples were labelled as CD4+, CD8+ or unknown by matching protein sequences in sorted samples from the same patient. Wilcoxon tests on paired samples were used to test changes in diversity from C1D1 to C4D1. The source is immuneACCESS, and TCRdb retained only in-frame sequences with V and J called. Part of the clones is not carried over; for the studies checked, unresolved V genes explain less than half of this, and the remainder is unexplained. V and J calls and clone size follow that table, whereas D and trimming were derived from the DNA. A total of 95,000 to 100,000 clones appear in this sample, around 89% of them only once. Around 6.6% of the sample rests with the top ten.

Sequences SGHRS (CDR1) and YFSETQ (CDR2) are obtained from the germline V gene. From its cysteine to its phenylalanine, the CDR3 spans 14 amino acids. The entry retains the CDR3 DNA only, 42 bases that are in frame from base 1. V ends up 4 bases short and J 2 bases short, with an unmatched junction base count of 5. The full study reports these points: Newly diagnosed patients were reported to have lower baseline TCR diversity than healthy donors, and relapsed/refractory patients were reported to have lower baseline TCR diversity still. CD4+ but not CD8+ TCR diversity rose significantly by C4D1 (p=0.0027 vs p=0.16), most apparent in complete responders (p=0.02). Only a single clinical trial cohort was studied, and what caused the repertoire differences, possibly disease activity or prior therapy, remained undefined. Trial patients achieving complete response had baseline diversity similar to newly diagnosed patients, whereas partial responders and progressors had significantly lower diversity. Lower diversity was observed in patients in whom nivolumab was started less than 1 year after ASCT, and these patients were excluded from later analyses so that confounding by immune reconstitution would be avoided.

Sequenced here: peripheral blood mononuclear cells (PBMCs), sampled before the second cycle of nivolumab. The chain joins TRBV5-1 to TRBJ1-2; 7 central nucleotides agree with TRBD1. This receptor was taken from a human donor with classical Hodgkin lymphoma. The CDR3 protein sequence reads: CASSPRTGNYGYTF. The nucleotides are TGCGCCAGCAGCCCCCGGACAGGAAACTATGGCTACACCTTC.